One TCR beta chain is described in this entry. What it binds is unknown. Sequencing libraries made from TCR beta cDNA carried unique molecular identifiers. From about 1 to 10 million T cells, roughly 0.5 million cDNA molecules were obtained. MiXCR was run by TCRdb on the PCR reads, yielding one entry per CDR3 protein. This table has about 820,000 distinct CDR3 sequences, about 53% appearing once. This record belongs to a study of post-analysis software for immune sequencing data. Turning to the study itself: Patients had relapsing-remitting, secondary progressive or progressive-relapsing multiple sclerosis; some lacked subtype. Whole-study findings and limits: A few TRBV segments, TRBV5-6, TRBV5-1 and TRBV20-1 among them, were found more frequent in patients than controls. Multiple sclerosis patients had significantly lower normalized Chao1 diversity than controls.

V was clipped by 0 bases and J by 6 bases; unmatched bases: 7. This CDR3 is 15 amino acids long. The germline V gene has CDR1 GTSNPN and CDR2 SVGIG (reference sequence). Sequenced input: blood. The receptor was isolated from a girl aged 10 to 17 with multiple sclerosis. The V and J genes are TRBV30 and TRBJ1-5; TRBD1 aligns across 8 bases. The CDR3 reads CAWSVPDRDAQPQHF. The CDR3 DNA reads TGTGCCTGGAGTGTACCGGACAGGGATGCTCAGCCCCAGCATTTT.